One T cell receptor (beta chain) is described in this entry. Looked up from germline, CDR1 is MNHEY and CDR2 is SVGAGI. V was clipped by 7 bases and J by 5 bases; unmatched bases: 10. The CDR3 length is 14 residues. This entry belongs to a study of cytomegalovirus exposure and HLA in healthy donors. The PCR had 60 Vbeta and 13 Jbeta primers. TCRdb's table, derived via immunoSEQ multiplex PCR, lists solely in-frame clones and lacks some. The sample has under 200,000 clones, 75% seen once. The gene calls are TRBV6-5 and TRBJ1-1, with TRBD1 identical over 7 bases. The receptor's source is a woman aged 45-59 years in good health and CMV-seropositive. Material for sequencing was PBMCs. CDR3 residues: CASTLMSGGTEAFF. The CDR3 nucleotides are TGTGCCAGCACCCTTATGTCAGGGGGGACTGAAGCTTTCTTT.